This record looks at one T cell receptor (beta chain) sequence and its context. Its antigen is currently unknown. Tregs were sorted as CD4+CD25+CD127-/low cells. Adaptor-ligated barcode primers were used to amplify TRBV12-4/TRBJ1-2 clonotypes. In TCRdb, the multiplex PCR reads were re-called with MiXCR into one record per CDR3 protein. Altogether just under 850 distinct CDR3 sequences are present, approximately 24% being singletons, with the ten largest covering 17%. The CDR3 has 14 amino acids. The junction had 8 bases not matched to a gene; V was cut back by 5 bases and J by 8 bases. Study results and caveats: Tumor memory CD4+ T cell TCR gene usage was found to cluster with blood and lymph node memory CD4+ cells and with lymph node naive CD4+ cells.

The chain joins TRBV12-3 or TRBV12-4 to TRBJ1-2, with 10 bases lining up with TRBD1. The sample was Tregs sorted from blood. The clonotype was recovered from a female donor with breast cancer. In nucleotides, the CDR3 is TGTGCCAGCAGTAGCGGGACAGGGGCTCTGGGCTACACCTTC. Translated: CASSSGTGALGYTF.